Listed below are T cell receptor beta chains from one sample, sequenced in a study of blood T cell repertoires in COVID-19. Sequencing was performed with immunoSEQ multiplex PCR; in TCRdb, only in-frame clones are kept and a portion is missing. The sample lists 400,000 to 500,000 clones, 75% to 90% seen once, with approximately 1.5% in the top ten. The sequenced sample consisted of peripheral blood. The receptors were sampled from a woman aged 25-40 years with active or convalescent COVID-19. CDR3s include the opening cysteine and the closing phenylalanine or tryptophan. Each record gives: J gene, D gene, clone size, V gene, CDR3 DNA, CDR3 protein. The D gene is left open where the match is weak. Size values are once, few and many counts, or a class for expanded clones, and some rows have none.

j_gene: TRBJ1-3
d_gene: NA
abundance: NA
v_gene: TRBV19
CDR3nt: TGTGCCAGTAGTGATGGACAGCAACACTCTGGAAACACCATATATTTT
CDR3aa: CASSDGQQHSGNTIYF

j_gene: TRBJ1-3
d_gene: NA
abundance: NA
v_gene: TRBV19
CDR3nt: TGTGCCAGTAGGATGAGCTCTGGAAACACCATATATTTT
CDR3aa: CASRMSSGNTIYF

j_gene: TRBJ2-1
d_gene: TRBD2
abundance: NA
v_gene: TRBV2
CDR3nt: TGTGCCAGCACGAGGGAACTAGCGGGGGGGAATGAGCAGTTCTTC
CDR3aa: CASTRELAGGNEQFF

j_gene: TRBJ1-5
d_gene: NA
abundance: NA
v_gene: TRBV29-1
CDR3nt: TGCAGCGTGGGGGACAATATCGATCAGCCCCAGCATTTT
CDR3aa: CSVGDNIDQPQHF

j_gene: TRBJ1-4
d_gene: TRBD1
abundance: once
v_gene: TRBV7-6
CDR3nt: TGTGCCAGCAGCCCTTTCGGGACAGGGGGTGATGAAAAACTGTTTTTT
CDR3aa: CASSPFGTGGDEKLFF

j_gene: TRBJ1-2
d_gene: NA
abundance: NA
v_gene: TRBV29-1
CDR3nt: TGCAGCGTTGAAATCGGAGCTCCTAACTATGGCTACACCTTC
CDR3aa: CSVEIGAPNYGYTF

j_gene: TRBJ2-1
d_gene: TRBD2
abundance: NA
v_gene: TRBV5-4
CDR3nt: TGTGCCAGCAGCTTGGGACTAGCGGGAGCTTACAATGAGCAGTTCTTC
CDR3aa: CASSLGLAGAYNEQFF

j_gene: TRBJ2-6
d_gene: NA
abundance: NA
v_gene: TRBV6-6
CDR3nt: TGTGCCAGCACCTCACTCCCCGGGTCTGGGGCCAACGTCCTGACTTTC
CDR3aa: CASTSLPGSGANVLTF

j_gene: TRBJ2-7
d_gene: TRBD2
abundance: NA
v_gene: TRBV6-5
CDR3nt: TGTGCCAGCAGCATTAGCGGGAGGCGCTACGAGCAGTACTTC
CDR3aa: CASSISGRRYEQYF

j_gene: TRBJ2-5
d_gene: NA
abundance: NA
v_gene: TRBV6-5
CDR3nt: TGTGCCAGTTCAGGGGACCAAGAGACCCAGTACTTC
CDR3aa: CASSGDQETQYF

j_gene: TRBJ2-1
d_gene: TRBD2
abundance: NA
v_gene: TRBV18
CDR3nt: TGTGCCAGCTCACCATCCCTAGCGGGAGGGGGTGAGCAGTTCTTC
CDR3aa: CASSPSLAGGGEQFF

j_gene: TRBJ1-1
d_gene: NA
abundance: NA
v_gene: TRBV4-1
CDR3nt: TGCGCCAGCAGCCAAGGTGTTTTAATGAACACTGAAGCTTTCTTT
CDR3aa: CASSQGVLMNTEAFF

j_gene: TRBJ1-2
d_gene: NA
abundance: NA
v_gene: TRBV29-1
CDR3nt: TGCAGCGTTGAAGGGTCACGGGGTGGTGGCTACACCTTC
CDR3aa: CSVEGSRGGGYTF

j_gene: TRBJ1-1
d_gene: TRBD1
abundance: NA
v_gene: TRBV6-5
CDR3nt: TGTGCCAGCAGTTACCTGACAGGGACTGAAGCTTTCTTT
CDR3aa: CASSYLTGTEAFF

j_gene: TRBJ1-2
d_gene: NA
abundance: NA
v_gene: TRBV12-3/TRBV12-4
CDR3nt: TGTGCCAGCAGCCCCTCGTCTAACTATGGCTACACCTTC
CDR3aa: CASSPSSNYGYTF

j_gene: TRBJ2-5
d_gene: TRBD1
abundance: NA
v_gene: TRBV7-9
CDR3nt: TGTGCCAGCGGCCGGGACAGCAAAGAGACCCAGTACTTC
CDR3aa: CASGRDSKETQYF

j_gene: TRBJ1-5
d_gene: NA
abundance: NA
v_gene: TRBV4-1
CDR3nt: TGCGCCAGCAGCCAAGAAGGTGGGCCCAATCAGCCCCAGCATTTT
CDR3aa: CASSQEGGPNQPQHF

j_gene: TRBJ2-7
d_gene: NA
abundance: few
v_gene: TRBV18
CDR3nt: TGTGCCAGCTCACCCCGAGGGATCTGGGAGCAGTACTTC
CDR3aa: CASSPRGIWEQYF

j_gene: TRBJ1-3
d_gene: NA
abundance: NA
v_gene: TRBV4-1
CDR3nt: TGCGCCAGCAGCCAAGAGGTGTCGGGGATGTACACCATATATTTT
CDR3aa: CASSQEVSGMYTIYF

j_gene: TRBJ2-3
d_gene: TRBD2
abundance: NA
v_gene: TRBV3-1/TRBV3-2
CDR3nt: TGTGCCAGCAGCCAGCAAGGGACTAGCCATTTCACAGATACGCAGTATTTT
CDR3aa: CASSQQGTSHFTDTQYF

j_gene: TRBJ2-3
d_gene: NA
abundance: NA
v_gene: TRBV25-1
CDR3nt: TGTGCCAGCAGGAACTCAGGGCCCACAGATACGCAGTATTTT
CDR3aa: CASRNSGPTDTQYF

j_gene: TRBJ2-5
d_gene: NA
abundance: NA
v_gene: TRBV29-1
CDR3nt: TGCAGCGTGGCCCCGGACAGCCAAGAGACCCAGTACTTC
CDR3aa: CSVAPDSQETQYF

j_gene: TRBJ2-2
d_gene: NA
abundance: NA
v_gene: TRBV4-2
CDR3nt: TGTGCCAGCAGCCAAGAATCAGACACCGGGGAGCTGTTTTTT
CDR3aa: CASSQESDTGELFF

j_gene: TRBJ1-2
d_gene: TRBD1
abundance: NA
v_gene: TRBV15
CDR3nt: TGTGCCACCAGCAGAGTGACAGGGGGCGGCTATGGCTACACCTTC
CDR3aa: CATSRVTGGGYGYTF

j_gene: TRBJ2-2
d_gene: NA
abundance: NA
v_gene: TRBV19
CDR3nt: TGTGCCAGTAAGCCCGACAGCCTCACCGGGGAGCTGTTTTTT
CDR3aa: CASKPDSLTGELFF

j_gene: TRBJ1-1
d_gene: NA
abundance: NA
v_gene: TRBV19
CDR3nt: TGTGCCAGTACCCCGGGATACACCCTAGATTTGAACACTGAAGCTTTCTTT
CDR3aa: CASTPGYTLDLNTEAFF

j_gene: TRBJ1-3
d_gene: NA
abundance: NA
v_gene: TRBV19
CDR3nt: TGTGCCAGCTCTACGGGAGTATCTGGAAACACCATATATTTT
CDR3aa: CASSTGVSGNTIYF

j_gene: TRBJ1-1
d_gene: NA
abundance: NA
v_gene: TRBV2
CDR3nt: TGTGCCAGCAGTGAATACGGGGCTGAAGCTTTCTTT
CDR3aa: CASSEYGAEAFF

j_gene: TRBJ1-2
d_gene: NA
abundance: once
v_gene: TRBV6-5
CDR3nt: TGTGCCAGCTCGGCAGGGTTTAGTGGCTACACCTTC
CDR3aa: CASSAGFSGYTF

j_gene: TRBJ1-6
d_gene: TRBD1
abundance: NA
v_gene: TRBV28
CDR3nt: TGTGCCAGCAGTGGGGTCCGGGACAGGGACGTGAATTCACCCCTCCACTTT
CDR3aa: CASSGVRDRDVNSPLHF

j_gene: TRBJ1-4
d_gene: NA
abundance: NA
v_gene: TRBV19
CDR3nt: TGTGCCAGTAGTATACTCTTATTCGGTGAAAAACTGTTTTTT
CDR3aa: CASSILLFGEKLFF

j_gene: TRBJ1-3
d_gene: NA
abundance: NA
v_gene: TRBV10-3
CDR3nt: TGTGCCATCAGTGAGTCCCCAGTCTCTGGAAACACCATATATTTT
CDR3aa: CAISESPVSGNTIYF

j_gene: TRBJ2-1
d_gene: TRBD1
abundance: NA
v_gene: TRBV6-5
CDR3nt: TGTGCCAGCAGCCGGGGACAGGGATCCTACAATGAGCAGTTCTTC
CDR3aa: CASSRGQGSYNEQFF

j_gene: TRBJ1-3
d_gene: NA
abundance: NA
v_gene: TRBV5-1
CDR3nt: TGCGCCAGCACGACAGATGGGGTTTCTGGAAACACCATATATTTT
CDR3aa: CASTTDGVSGNTIYF

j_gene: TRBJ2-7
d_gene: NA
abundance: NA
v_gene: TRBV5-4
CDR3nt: TGTGCCAGCAGCATGGCCGGAGTAGCCTACGAGCAGTACTTC
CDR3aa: CASSMAGVAYEQYF

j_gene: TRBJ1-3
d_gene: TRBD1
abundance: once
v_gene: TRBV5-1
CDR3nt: TGCGCCAGCAGCTTGGCCGGGGGACAGATCTCTGGAAACACCATATATTTT
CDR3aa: CASSLAGGQISGNTIYF

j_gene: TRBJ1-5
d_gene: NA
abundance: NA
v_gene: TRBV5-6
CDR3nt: TGTGCCAGCAGCCCAACAGGGCACAATCAGCCCCAGCATTTT
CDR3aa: CASSPTGHNQPQHF

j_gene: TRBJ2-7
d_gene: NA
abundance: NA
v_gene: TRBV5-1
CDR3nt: TGCGCCAGCAGCTTGACGGGTGCGGGCTCCTACGAGCAGTACTTC
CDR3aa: CASSLTGAGSYEQYF

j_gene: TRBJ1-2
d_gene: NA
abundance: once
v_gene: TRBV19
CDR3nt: TGTGCCAGTAGTACGACAGAAAACTTTTATGGCTACACCTTC
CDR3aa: CASSTTENFYGYTF

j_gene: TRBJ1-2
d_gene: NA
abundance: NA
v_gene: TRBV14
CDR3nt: TGTGCCAGCAGCCCCCGACAGGCGAAAGTAGATGGCTACACCTTC
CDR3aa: CASSPRQAKVDGYTF

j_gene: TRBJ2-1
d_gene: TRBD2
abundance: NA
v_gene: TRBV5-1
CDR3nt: TGCGCCAGCAGCTCGGCCTTGACTAGCGGGGGGGTCGATGAGCAGTTCTTC
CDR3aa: CASSSALTSGGVDEQFF

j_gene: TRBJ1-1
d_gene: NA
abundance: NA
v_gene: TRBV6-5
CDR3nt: TGTGCCAGCAGGATAGTCGTGAACACTGAAGCTTTCTTT
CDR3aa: CASRIVVNTEAFF

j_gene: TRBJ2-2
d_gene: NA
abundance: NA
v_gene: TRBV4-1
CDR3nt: TGCGCCAGCAGCAACTTCAACGGGGAGCTGTTTTTT
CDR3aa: CASSNFNGELFF

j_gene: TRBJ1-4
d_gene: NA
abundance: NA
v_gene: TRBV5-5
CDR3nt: TGTGCCAGCAGCTTGGCCACCCCCGGACAGAATAATGAAAAACTGTTTTTT
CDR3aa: CASSLATPGQNNEKLFF

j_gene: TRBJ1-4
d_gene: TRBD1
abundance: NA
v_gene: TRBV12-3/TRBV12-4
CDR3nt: TGTGCCAGCAGTTCAGGGGGGGAAAAACTGTTTTTT
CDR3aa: CASSSGGEKLFF

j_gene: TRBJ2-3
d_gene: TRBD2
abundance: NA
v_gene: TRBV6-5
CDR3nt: TGTGCCAGCAGTTCTCAAAGCGGGAGCGGTCCAGATACGCAGTATTTT
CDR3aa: CASSSQSGSGPDTQYF

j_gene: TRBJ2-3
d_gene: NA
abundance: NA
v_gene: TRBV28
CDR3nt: TGTGCCAGCAGTGGATGGCCTCGGGGGAGCACAGATACGCAGTATTTT
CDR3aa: CASSGWPRGSTDTQYF